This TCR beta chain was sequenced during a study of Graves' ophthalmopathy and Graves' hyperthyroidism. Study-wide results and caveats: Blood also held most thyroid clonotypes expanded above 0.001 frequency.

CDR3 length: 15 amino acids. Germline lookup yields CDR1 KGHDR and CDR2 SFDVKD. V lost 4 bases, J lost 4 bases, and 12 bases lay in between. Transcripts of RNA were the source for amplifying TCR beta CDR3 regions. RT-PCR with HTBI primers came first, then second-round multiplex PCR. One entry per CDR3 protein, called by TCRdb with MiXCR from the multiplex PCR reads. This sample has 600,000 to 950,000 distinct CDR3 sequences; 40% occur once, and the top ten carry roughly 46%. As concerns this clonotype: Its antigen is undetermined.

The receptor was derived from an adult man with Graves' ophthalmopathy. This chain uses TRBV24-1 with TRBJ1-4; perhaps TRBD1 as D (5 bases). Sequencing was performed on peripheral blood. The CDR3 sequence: CATSEGGGDNEKLFF. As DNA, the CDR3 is TGTGCCACCAGTGAGGGTGGGGGGGATAATGAAAAACTGTTTTTT.